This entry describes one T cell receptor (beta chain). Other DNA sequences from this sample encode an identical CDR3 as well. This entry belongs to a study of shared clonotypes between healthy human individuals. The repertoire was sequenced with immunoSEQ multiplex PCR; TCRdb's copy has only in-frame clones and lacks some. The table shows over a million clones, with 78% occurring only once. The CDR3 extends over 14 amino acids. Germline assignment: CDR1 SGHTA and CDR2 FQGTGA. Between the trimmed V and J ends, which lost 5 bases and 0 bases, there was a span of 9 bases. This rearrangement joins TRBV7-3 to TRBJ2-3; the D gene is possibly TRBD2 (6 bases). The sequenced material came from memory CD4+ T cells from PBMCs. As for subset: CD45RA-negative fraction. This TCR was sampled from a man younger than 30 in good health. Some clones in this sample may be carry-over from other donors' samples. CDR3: CASSRGSSTDTQYF. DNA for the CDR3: TGTGCCAGCAGCCGGGGGAGTAGCACAGATACGCAGTATTTT.